This note documents a single TCR beta chain sequence. Generated by immunoSEQ multiplex PCR, the TCRdb table keeps only in-frame clones and is missing some. The sample has fewer than 300,000 clones, roughly 93% seen once; the top ten hold approximately 2.5%. With V trimmed by 3 bases and J by 2 bases, 7 bases remained unmatched. Germline loops: CDR1 SGHNT, CDR2 YYREEE (reference sequence). CDR3 length: 16 residues. The sample belongs to a study of blood T cell repertoires in COVID-19. Sequencing used PBMCs or T cells enriched from blood (not recorded which). The chain is built from TRBV5-4 and TRBJ2-1, with TRBD1 matching over 8 bases. This TCR was recovered from a woman aged 40 to 55 with acute COVID-19. CDR3 coding DNA: TGTGCCAGCAGCTCGCCGCCGGGACAGGCCTACAATGAGCAGTTCTTC. Translated: CASSSPPGQAYNEQFF.